This TCR beta chain was sequenced in a study of post-analysis software for immune sequencing data. The germline CDR1 and CDR2 sequences are LGHNA and YSLEER. The CDR3 covers 17 residues. Study-wide results and caveats: Normalized Chao1 diversity in multiple sclerosis patients fell significantly below that of controls. Those samples that were prepared in the same batch co-clustered strongly by F measure. TRBV segments more frequent in patients than in controls numbered a few and included TRBV5-6, TRBV5-1 and TRBV20-1.

For this clonotype: Its antigen is not known. Mismatch with germline at one junction end may stem from a read error.

The library was made from cDNA and included unique molecular identifiers. TCRdb reanalysed the PCR reads using MiXCR and keeps one entry per CDR3 protein. In the table there are 650,000 to 850,000 distinct CDR3 sequences, approximately 44% of which are singletons. Material: blood. This TCR derives from a girl aged 5-17 years with multiple sclerosis. V is TRBV4-3 and J is TRBJ2-3, with 8 bases lining up with TRBD2. The CDR3 bases are TGCGCCAGCAGCCAAGACCCCAGCGGGAGCAGCACGGATACGCAGTATTTT. Its translation: CASSQDPSGSSTDTQYF.